One sample yielded the 6 T cell receptor beta chains listed below, sequenced in a study of blood T cell repertoires in COVID-19. Sequencing used immunoSEQ multiplex PCR; TCRdb keeps in-frame clones, though not all of them. Seen here are about 210,000 clones, about 81% observed once, and the top ten hold about 5%. Sequencing input: peripheral blood. These receptors all stem from a woman in her seventies with COVID-19, enrolled during active disease.

A single count supports this clone. The chain uses TRBV2 and TRBJ1-1, with 9 bases lining up with TRBD1. Trimming cost V 6 bases and J 4 bases; bases outside gene matches: 6. The germline V gene has CDR1 SNHLY and CDR2 FYNNEI. This CDR3 is built from 14 residues. DNA of the CDR3: TGTGCCAGCAGAGATACAGGGGGCTTCACTGAAGCTTTCTTT. It is translated as CASRDTGGFTEAFF.

The sample holds a few counts of this clone. This chain links TRBV2 with TRBJ2-7; D possibly corresponds to TRBD2 (5 bases). Trimming took 8 bases from V and 3 from J, leaving 11 bases between them. Per the germline V gene, CDR1 is SNHLY and CDR2 is FYNNEI. The CDR3 has 12 residues. The CDR3 DNA reads TGTGCCAGCGGCTTACTAGTCTACGAGCAGTACTTC. Protein sequence: CASGLLVYEQYF.

The J gene is TRBJ2-1, the V gene TRBV2; 9 bases align to TRBD2. Germline V gives CDR1 SNHLY, CDR2 FYNNEI. The CDR3 consists of 15 residues. V shed 4 bases, J shed 6 bases, and the junction held 7 bases outside the gene matches. The CDR3 protein is CASSGPSGIPNEQFF. The CDR3 bases are TGTGCCAGCAGTGGGCCTAGCGGGATTCCCAATGAGCAGTTCTTC. The full variable domain, rest sourced from reference TRBV2 and TRBJ2-1, is EPEVTQTPSHQVTQMGQEVILRCVPISNHLYFYWYRQILGQKVEFLVSFYNNEISEKSEIFDDQFSVERPDGSNFTLKIRSTKLEDSAMYFCASSGPSGIPNEQFFGPGTRLTVL.

The chain joins TRBV12-3 or TRBV12-4 to TRBJ1-5; unclear D gene. Trimming pared 4 bases from V and 8 bases from J, leaving 12 bases between. The CDR3 runs to 13 residues. Here the CDR3 DNA reads TGTGCCAGCAGTTCCCACCAAGAGGAGCCCCAGCATTTT. It specifies CASSSHQEEPQHF.

This chain's CDR3 is CASSLRGNYGYTF. The CDR3 bases are TGTGCCAGCAGCTTAAGAGGGAACTATGGCTACACCTTC. This chain uses TRBV7-2 with TRBJ1-2; D remains ambiguous. V lost 2 bases and J lost 2, with 6 bases in between. This CDR3 is 13 amino acids long. CDR1 SGHTA and CDR2 FQGNSA come from the germline V gene.

V and J are TRBV6-2 or TRBV6-3 and TRBJ2-1, with D unclear. Trimming took 5 bases from V and 5 from J, leaving 4 bases between them. Per germline, CDR1 MNHEY and CDR2 SVGEGT. The CDR3 consists of 11 residues. This CDR3 reads CASSHNNEQFF. In DNA form, the CDR3 reads TGTGCCAGCAGTCACAACAATGAGCAGTTCTTC.